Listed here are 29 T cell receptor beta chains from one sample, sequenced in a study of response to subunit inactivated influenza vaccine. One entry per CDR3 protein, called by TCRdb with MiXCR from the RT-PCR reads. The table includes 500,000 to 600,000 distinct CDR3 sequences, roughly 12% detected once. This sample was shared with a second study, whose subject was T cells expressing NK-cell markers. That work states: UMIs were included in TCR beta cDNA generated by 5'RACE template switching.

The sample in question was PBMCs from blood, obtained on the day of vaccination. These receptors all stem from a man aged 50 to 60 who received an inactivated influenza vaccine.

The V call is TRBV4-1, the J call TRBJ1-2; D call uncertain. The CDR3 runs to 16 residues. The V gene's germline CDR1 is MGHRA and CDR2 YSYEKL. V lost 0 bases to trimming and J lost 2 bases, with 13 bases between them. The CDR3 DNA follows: TGCGCCAGCAGCCAAGAGGCCCTCAGAGACAACTATGGCTACACCTTC. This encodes CASSQEALRDNYGYTF.

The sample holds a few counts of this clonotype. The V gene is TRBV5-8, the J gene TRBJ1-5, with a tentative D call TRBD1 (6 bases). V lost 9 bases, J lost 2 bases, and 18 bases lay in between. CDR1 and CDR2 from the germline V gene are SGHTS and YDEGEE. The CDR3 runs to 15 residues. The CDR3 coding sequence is TGTGCCACCAAACGGGGGGGCGGTGGCAATCAGCCCCAGCATTTT. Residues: CATKRGGGGNQPQHF.

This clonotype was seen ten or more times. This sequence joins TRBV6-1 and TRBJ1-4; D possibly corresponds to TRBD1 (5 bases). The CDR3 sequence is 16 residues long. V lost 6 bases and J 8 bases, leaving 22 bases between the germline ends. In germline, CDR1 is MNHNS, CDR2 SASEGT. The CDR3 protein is CASSSRRGQWGEKLFF. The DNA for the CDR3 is TGTGCCAGCAGCTCCAGACGGGGCCAATGGGGAGAAAAACTGTTTTTT.

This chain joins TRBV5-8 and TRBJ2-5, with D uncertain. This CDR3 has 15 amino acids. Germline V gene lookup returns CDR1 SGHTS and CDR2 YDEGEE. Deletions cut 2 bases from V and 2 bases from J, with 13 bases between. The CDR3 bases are TGTGCCAGCAGCTTTTATGGACGCTTACAAGAGACCCAGTACTTC. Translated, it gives CASSFYGRLQETQYF.

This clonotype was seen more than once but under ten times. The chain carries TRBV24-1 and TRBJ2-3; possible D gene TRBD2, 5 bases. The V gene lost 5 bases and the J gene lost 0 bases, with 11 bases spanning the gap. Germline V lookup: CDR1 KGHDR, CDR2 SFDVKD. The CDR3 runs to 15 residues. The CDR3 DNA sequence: TGTGCCACCAGTGGACGCAGCGGTAGCACAGATACGCAGTATTTT. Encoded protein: CATSGRSGSTDTQYF.

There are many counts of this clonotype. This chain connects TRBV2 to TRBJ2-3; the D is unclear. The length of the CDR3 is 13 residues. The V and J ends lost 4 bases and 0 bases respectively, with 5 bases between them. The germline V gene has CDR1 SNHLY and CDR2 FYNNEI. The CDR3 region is CASSARSTDTQYF. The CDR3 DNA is TGTGCCAGCAGTGCTAGAAGCACAGATACGCAGTATTTT.

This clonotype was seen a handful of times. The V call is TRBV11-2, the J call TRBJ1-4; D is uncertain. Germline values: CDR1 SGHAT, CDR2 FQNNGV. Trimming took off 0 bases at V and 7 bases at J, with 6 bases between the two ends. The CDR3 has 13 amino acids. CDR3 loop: CASSLEIGEKLFF. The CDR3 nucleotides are TGTGCCAGCAGCTTAGAAATTGGTGAAAAACTGTTTTTT.

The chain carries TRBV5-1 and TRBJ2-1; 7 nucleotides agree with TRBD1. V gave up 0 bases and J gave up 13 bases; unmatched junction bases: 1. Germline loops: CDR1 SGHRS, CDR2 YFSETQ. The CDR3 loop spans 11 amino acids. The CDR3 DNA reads TGCGCCAGCAGCTTGGGACAGGGTCAGTTCTTC. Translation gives CASSLGQGQFF.

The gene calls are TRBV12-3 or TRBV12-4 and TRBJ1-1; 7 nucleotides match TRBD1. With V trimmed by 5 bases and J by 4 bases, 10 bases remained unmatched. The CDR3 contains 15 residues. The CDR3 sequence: CASSQPGTVFTEAFF. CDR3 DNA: TGTGCCAGCAGTCAACCAGGGACAGTCTTCACTGAAGCTTTCTTT.

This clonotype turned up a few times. This CDR3 is CASSRGPPGEKLFF. In DNA, the CDR3 is TGCGCCAGCAGCCGGGGACCCCCGGGGGAAAAACTGTTTTTT. The chain carries TRBV4-1 and TRBJ1-4; possibly TRBD1 for D (5 bases). The CDR3 spans 14 residues. Germline CDR1 and CDR2: MGHRA and YSYEKL. V was trimmed by 4 bases and J by 8 bases, leaving 14 bases between them.

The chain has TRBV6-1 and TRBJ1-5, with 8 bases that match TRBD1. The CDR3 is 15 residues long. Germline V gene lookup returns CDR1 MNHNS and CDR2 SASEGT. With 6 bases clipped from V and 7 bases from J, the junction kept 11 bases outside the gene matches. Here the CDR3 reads CASRTDRELRQPQHF. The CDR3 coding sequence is TGTGCCAGCAGAACGGACAGGGAGTTACGGCAGCCCCAGCATTTT.

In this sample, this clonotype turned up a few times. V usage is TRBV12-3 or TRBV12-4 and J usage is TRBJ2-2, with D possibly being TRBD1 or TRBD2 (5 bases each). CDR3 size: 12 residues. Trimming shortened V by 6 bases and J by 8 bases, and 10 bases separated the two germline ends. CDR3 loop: CASSPGRGELFF. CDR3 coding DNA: TGTGCCAGCAGCCCAGGGAGAGGGGAGCTGTTTTTT.

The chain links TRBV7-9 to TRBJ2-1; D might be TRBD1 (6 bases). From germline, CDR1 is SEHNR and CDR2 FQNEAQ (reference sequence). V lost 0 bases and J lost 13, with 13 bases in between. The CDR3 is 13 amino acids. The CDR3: CASSLALLGTQFF. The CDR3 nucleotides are TGTGCCAGCAGCTTAGCGCTACTCGGGACACAGTTCTTC.

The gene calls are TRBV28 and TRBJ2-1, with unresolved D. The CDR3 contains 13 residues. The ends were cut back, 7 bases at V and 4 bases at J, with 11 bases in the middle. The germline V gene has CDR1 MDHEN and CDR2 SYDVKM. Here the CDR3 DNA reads TGTGCCAGCATTAGGTCACAGTACAATGAGCAGTTCTTC. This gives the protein CASIRSQYNEQFF.

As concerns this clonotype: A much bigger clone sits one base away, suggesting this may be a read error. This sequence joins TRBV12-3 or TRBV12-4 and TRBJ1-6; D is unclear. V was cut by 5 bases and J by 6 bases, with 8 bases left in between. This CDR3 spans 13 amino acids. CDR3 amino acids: CASSLWGNSPLHF. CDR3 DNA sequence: TGTGCCAGCAGTCTATGGGGTAATTCACCCCTCCACTTT.

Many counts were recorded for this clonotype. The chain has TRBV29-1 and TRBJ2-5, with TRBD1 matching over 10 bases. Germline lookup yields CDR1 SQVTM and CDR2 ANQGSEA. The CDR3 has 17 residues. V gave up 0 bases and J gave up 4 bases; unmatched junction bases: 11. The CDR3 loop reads CSVEDPRQGADGETQYF. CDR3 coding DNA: TGCAGCGTTGAAGATCCAAGACAGGGGGCGGATGGAGAGACCCAGTACTTC. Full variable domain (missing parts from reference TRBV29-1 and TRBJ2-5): SAVISQKPSRDICQRGTSLTIQCQVDSQVTMMFWYRQQPGQSLTLIATANQGSEATYESGFVIDKFPISRPNLTFSTLTVSNMSPEDSSIYLCSVEDPRQGADGETQYFGPGTRLLVL.

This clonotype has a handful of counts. The CDR3 DNA reads TGTGCCACCAGCAGAGATCCACATACAGGACAGGGTGGTGGCGGCTACACCTTC. Amino acid sequence: CATSRDPHTGQGGGGYTF. V and J are TRBV15 and TRBJ1-2; 8 bases line up with TRBD1. V lost 0 bases to trimming and J lost 8 bases; unmatched junction nucleotides: 17. CDR1 and CDR2 (germline): LNHNV, YYDKDF (reference sequence). The CDR3 loop spans 18 amino acids.

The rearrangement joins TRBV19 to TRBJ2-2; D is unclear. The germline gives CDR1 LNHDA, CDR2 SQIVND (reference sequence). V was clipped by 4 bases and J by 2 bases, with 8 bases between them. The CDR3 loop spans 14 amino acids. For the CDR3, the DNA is TGTGCCAGTAGTAGCGGCTTTAACACCGGGGAGCTGTTTTTT. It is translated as CASSSGFNTGELFF.

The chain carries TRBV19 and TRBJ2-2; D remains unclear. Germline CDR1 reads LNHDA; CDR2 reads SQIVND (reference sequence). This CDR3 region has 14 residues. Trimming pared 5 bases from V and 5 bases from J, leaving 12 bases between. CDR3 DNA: TGTGCCAGTAGTGTCGGATTAGGGACCGGGGAGCTGTTTTTT. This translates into CASSVGLGTGELFF. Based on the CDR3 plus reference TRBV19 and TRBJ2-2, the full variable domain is DGGITQSPKYLFRKEGQNVTLSCEQNLNHDAMYWYRQDPGQGLRLIYYSQIVNDFQKGDIAEGYSVSREKKESFPLTVTSAQKNPTAFYLCASSVGLGTGELFFGEGSRLTVL.

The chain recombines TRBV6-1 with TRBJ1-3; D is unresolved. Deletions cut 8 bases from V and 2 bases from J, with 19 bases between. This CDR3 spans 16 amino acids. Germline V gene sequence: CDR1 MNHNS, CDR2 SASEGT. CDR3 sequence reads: CASSLSRVFTGNTIYF. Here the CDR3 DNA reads TGTGCCAGCTCCCTAAGTCGGGTTTTCACTGGAAACACCATATATTTT.

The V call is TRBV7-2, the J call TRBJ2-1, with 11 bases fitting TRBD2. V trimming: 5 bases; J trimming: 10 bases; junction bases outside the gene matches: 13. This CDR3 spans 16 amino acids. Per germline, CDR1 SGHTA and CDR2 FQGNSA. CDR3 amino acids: CASSATGTSGIGEQFF. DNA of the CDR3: TGTGCCAGCAGCGCAACAGGGACTAGCGGAATCGGAGAGCAGTTCTTC.

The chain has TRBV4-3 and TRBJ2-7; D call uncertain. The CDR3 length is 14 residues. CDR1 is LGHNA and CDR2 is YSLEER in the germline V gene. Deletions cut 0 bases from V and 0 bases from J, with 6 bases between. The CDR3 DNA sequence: TGCGCCAGCAGCCAAGATAAGGTCTCCTACGAGCAGTACTTC. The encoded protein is CASSQDKVSYEQYF.

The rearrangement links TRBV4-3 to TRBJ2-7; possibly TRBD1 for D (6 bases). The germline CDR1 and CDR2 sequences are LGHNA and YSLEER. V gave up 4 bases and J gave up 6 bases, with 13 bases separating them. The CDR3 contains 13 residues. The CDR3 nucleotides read TGCGCCAGCAGCCCCAGGGGAGATTCCGAGCAGTACTTC. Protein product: CASSPRGDSEQYF.

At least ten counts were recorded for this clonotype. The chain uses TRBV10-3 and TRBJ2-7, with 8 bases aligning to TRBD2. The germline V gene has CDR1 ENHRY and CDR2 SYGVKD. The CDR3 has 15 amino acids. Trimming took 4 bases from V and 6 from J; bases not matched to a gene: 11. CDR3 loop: CAISGGTSLVREQYF. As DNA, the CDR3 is TGTGCCATCAGTGGGGGGACTAGTCTCGTACGCGAGCAGTACTTC.

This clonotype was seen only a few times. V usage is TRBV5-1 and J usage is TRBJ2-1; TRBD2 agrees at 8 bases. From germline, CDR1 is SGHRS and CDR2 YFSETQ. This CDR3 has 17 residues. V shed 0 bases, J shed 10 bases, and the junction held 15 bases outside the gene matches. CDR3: CASSLAYLASGRSEQFF. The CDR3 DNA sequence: TGCGCCAGCAGCTTGGCCTACCTGGCTAGCGGGCGTTCGGAGCAGTTCTTC.

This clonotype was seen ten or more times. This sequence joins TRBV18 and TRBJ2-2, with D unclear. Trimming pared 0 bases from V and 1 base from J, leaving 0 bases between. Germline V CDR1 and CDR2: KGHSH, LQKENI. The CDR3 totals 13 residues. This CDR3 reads CASSPPNTGELFF. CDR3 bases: TGTGCCAGCTCACCACCGAACACCGGGGAGCTGTTTTTT.

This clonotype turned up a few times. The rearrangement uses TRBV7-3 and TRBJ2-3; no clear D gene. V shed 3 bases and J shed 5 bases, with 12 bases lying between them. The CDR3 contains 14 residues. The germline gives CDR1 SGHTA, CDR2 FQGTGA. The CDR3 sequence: CASSLSPSGDTQYF. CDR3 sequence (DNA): TGTGCCAGCAGCTTGAGTCCCTCGGGAGATACGCAGTATTTT.

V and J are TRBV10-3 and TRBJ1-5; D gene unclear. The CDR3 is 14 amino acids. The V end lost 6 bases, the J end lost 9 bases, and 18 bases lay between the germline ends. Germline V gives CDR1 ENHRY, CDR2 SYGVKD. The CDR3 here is CAISEDGSRRPQHF. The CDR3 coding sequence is TGTGCCATCAGCGAGGACGGGTCCAGGAGGCCCCAGCATTTT.

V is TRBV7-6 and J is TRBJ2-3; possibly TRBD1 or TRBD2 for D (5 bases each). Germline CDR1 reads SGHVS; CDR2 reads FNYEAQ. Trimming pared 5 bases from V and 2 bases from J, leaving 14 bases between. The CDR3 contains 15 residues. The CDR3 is CASSLGPDHTDTQYF. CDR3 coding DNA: TGTGCCAGCAGCCTGGGACCCGATCACACAGATACGCAGTATTTT.